This TCR beta chain was sequenced during a study of technical replicates of blood from a few donors. TCRdb keeps only in-frame clones here, not all; method: immunoSEQ multiplex PCR. The sample records over 60,000 clones, 93% being singletons. The clonotype was recovered from a human donor in good health. Sequences were obtained from T cells isolated from PBMCs.

The CDR3 sequence: CASSPEGMGDTQYF. For the CDR3, the DNA is TGTGCCAGCAGCCCCGAGGGCATGGGTGATACGCAGTATTTT. The chain employs TRBV7-3 and TRBJ2-3; a possible D gene is TRBD2 (5 bases). CDR1 SGHTA and CDR2 FQGTGA come from the germline V gene. The CDR3 totals 14 residues. V was pared by 5 bases and J by 6 bases, with 15 bases between. The whole variable domain, remainder taken from reference TRBV7-3 and TRBJ2-3, is GAGVSQTPSNKVTEKGKYVELRCDPISGHTALYWYRQSLGQGPEFLIYFQGTGAADDSGLPNDRFFAVRPEGSVSTLKIQRTERGDSAVYLCASSPEGMGDTQYFGPGTRLTVL.